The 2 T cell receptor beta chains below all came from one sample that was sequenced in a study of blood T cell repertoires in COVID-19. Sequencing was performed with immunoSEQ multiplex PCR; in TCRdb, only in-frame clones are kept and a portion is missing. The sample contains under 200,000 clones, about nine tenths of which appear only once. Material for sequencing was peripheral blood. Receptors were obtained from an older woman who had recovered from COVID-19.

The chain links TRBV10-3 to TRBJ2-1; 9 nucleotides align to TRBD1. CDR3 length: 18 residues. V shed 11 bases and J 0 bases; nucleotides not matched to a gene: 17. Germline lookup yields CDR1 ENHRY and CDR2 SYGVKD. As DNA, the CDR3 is TGTGCCCTTCAACCGGGACAGGGCCCTGACAGCTCCTACAATGAGCAGTTCTTC. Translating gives CALQPGQGPDSSYNEQFF.

The CDR3 sequence is CASKAGNVLYSNQPQHF. The DNA for the CDR3 is TGTGCCAGCAAGGCGGGGAACGTGCTTTATAGCAATCAGCCCCAGCATTTT. V and J are TRBV28 and TRBJ1-5; D ambiguous. The V end was cut by 7 bases, the J end by 0 bases, with 19 bases between. This CDR3 has 17 residues. In germline, CDR1 is MDHEN, CDR2 SYDVKM.